The present T cell receptor (beta chain) was sequenced within a study of blood T cell repertoires in COVID-19. At the level of the study: The United States, Italy and Spain provided the acute and convalescent COVID-19 samples.

V shed 6 bases and J shed 6 bases, with 11 bases lying between them. The CDR3 is made up of 12 amino acids. Germline loops: CDR1 MNHNS, CDR2 SASEGT. Per the study methods: Quantification of nucleated cells was approximated via reference gene primer amplification. Clones were sequenced by immunoSEQ multiplex PCR, and TCRdb holds only the in-frame ones, with some missing. From that table come the V and J calls and clone size; the DNA was used to work out D and trimming. The table records around 40,000 clones, approximately 87% of them present only once. The sample taken for sequencing was peripheral blood. The origin of this receptor is a man aged 45-65 years with active or convalescent COVID-19. The chain recombines TRBV6-1 with TRBJ1-1; D may be TRBD1 (6 bases). The CDR3 region is CASRQGPPEAFF. Written as DNA, the CDR3 is TGTGCCAGCAGACAGGGCCCCCCTGAAGCTTTCTTT.